This paragraph reports one T cell receptor beta chain. No antigen is known for it. TCRdb passed the reads through MiXCR, listing each CDR3 protein once. This sample yields roughly 230,000 distinct CDR3 sequences, of which 22% are seen a single time; roughly 18% belongs to the top ten. Germline V lookup: CDR1 MNHNS, CDR2 SASEGT. Trimming took off 6 bases at V and 0 bases at J, with 12 bases between the two ends. The CDR3 has 15 amino acids. The sample comes from a study of T cell repertoires in cytomegalovirus infection. Study context: In public TCR beta signatures, there were indications of both CMV infection and matching HLA type.

Study-wide results and caveats: Clonotypes of TCR beta that were HLA-C-restricted and CMV-specific dominated the ex vivo response. The cumulative frequency of public TCR beta families distinguished individuals who carried CMV together with the relevant HLA.

The chain recombines TRBV6-1 with TRBJ2-1; TRBD2 might be the D (5 bases). Sequencing was done on a sample of CD8+ T cells from PBMCs. This clonotype originated in a human donor in good health (CMV status not recorded). Some clones in this sample may be carry-over from other donors' samples. The CDR3 sequence: CASRGGFSSYNEQFF. The CDR3 nucleotides are TGTGCCAGCAGAGGAGGATTCAGCTCCTACAATGAGCAGTTCTTC.